A selection of T cell receptor beta chains follows, all from one sample in a study of OX40 agonist ivuxolimab in advanced cancers. Only in-frame clones appear in the TCRdb table, and some are missing; sequencing was by immunoSEQ multiplex PCR. Here the sample spans about 32,000 clones, about four fifths being singletons. The material sequenced was CD4+ or CD8+ T cells sorted from blood, taken in a trial of the OX40 agonist ivuxolimab. These receptor sequences come from an adult with an advanced solid tumor such as melanoma, head and neck, liver or kidney cancer. Both conserved end residues are part of each CDR3. Each record gives: D gene, V gene, J gene, clone size, CDR3 protein, CDR3 DNA. A D gene is named only where the DNA matches it firmly. Only part of the rows carry a size: once, few, many, or a class if the clone is expanded.

D gene: TRBD2; V gene: TRBV19; J gene: TRBJ2-3; clone size: .; CDR3 protein: CASKSTSGHSDTQYF; CDR3 DNA: TGTGCCAGTAAATCGACTAGCGGACATTCAGATACGCAGTATTTT
D gene: .; V gene: TRBV9; J gene: TRBJ2-3; clone size: .; CDR3 protein: CASSTGQTPSRTDTQYF; CDR3 DNA: TGTGCCAGCAGCACCGGACAGACCCCAAGTAGAACAGATACGCAGTATTTT
D gene: .; V gene: TRBV5-4; J gene: TRBJ2-3; clone size: .; CDR3 protein: CASSLAPGAGQDTQYF; CDR3 DNA: TGTGCCAGCAGCTTGGCCCCAGGAGCAGGGCAAGATACGCAGTATTTT
D gene: TRBD2; V gene: TRBV9; J gene: TRBJ2-7; clone size: .; CDR3 protein: CASSLEGGLAAYEQYF; CDR3 DNA: TGTGCCAGCAGCCTAGAGGGGGGACTAGCGGCCTACGAGCAGTACTTC
D gene: .; V gene: TRBV5-6; J gene: TRBJ2-2; clone size: .; CDR3 protein: CASSLFRVGENTGELFF; CDR3 DNA: TGTGCCAGCAGCTTGTTCCGCGTAGGGGAGAACACCGGGGAGCTGTTTTTT
D gene: .; V gene: TRBV18; J gene: TRBJ2-2; clone size: .; CDR3 protein: CASSPSRPGELFF; CDR3 DNA: TGTGCCAGCTCACCTAGTAGGCCCGGGGAGCTGTTTTTT
D gene: TRBD2; V gene: TRBV5-1; J gene: TRBJ2-7; clone size: .; CDR3 protein: CASSPTGLAINHEQYF; CDR3 DNA: TGCGCCAGCAGCCCCACGGGACTAGCGATTAACCACGAGCAGTACTTC
D gene: TRBD2; V gene: TRBV11-1; J gene: TRBJ2-2; clone size: .; CDR3 protein: CASSLRLAGEAGAGELFF; CDR3 DNA: TGTGCCAGCAGCCTAAGACTAGCGGGAGAAGCGGGGGCCGGGGAGCTGTTTTTT
D gene: TRBD1; V gene: TRBV9; J gene: TRBJ2-1; clone size: .; CDR3 protein: CASSGDRGRVEQFF; CDR3 DNA: TGTGCCAGCAGCGGAGACAGGGGGCGAGTTGAGCAGTTCTTC
D gene: TRBD1; V gene: TRBV27; J gene: TRBJ2-5; clone size: .; CDR3 protein: CASRGIQGMTRETQYF; CDR3 DNA: TGTGCCAGCAGAGGTATACAGGGGATGACGAGGGAGACCCAGTACTTC
D gene: .; V gene: TRBV27; J gene: TRBJ2-7; clone size: .; CDR3 protein: CASGPYSSYEQYF; CDR3 DNA: TGTGCCTCGGGACCGTATAGCTCCTACGAGCAGTACTTC
D gene: TRBD1; V gene: TRBV15; J gene: TRBJ1-5; clone size: many; CDR3 protein: CATSRDSSTGVGNQPQHF; CDR3 DNA: TGTGCCACCAGCAGAGATTCGTCGACAGGGGTAGGCAATCAGCCCCAGCATTTT
D gene: .; V gene: TRBV28; J gene: TRBJ2-7; clone size: .; CDR3 protein: CASSYSSRYEQYF; CDR3 DNA: TGTGCCAGCAGTTATTCCTCACGATACGAGCAGTACTTC
D gene: TRBD1; V gene: TRBV9; J gene: TRBJ1-1; clone size: .; CDR3 protein: CASSPDYRGMNTEAFF; CDR3 DNA: TGTGCCAGCAGCCCAGACTACAGGGGCATGAACACTGAAGCTTTCTTT
D gene: .; V gene: TRBV6-1; J gene: TRBJ2-5; clone size: .; CDR3 protein: CASSSLEQETQYF; CDR3 DNA: TGTGCCAGCAGCTCCCTTGAGCAAGAGACCCAGTACTTC